The 9 T cell receptor beta chains in this list originate from one sample, sequenced in a study of CD8+CD57+ T cells in acquired aplastic anemia. Profiling of TCR beta VDJ combinations and CDR3 sequences used genomic DNA as template. TCRdb re-called the reads with MiXCR, one entry per CDR3 protein. The sample lists some 240,000 distinct CDR3 sequences, almost 35% occurring once. Input material: sorted CD4+, CD8+, or CD8+CD57+ T cells (not recorded which) from PBMCs. These receptors all come from a human donor in good health, serving as a control.

This clonotype was recorded a few times. The chain recombines TRBV29-1 with TRBJ2-3; 7 bases agree with TRBD1. After removal of 0 bases from V and 2 bases from J, the junction contained 5 bases not matched to a gene. CDR1 and CDR2 from the germline V gene are SQVTM and ANQGSEA. The CDR3 runs 15 residues. CDR3 DNA sequence: TGCAGCGTTGAAGACTACGGACAGGACACAGATACGCAGTATTTT. Amino acid sequence: CSVEDYGQDTDTQYF.

V gene TRBV11-2 combines with J gene TRBJ2-3; 7 positions agree with TRBD1. Trimming cost V 8 bases and J 4 bases; bases outside gene matches: 12. This CDR3 has 15 residues. Germline assignment: CDR1 SGHAT and CDR2 FQNNGV. The CDR3 reads CASSPPFQGADTQYF. As DNA, the CDR3 is TGTGCCAGCTCACCACCGTTCCAGGGGGCAGATACGCAGTATTTT.

A remark on this clonotype: No conserved phenylalanine or tryptophan ends this CDR3, so it is likely a read error. J is TRBJ1-4 and V is TRBV29-1; a weak D match, TRBD1 (6 bases). Germline CDR1 and CDR2: SQVTM and ANQGSEA. With 8 bases removed from V and 4 bases from J, the gap between germline ends came to 11 bases. The CDR3 sequence is 12 residues long. Here the CDR3 reads CSIRDNNEKLFL. CDR3 sequence (DNA): TGCAGCATCCGGGACAATAATGAAAAACTGTTTCTT.

This clonotype has ten or more counts. The chain couples TRBV10-3 to TRBJ2-3; D may match TRBD1 or TRBD2 (7 bases each). V lost 6 bases and J 1 base, leaving 20 bases between the germline ends. This CDR3 is 17 amino acids long. The V gene's germline CDR1 is ENHRY and CDR2 SYGVKD. The chain's CDR3 is CAIRGQGGGPGTDTQYF. The CDR3 bases are TGTGCCATCAGGGGGCAGGGGGGGGGGCCCGGCACAGATACGCAGTATTTT.

This clonotype was found a few times. The chain carries TRBV24-1 and TRBJ2-3; D unresolved. The CDR3 totals 14 residues. V was trimmed by 4 bases and J by 0 bases, leaving 7 bases between them. Germline CDR1 and CDR2: KGHDR and SFDVKD. Here the CDR3 reads CATSELYSTDTQYF. CDR3 bases: TGTGCCACCAGTGAATTGTATAGCACAGATACGCAGTATTTT.

The chain recombines TRBV10-3 with TRBJ2-1, with D perhaps assigned TRBD1 or TRBD2 (5 bases each). The CDR3 is 13 amino acids. Germline CDR1 reads ENHRY; CDR2 reads SYGVKD. V lost 10 bases and J lost 3, with 13 bases in between. CDR3 sequence (DNA): TGTGCCAGCAACCGGGACGGCTACAATGAGCAGTTCTTC. Protein sequence: CASNRDGYNEQFF.

This clonotype was counted between two and nine times. A much larger clone differs by one base, so this may be a read error. The chain has TRBV15 and TRBJ1-5, with 8 nucleotides matching TRBD1. The CDR3 sequence is 16 residues long. After removal of 3 bases from V and 6 bases from J, the junction contained 10 bases not matched to a gene. Germline V gene sequence: CDR1 LNHNV, CDR2 YYDKDF (reference sequence). CDR3 DNA sequence: TGTGCCACCAGCAGGGAACAGGGGGTTGGCAGTCAGCCCCAGCATTTT. This codes for CATSREQGVGSQPQHF.

In the case of this clonotype: The CDR3 ends on some other residue instead of the conserved phenylalanine or tryptophan, so this is likely a read error. CDR3 DNA: TGCAGCGTTGAGGGGGACAGGAGCTCCTACAATGAGCAGTTCCTC. Amino acid sequence: CSVEGDRSSYNEQFL. The chain links TRBV29-1 to TRBJ2-1, with 8 nucleotides matching TRBD1. CDR3 length: 15 residues. V lost 3 bases to trimming and J lost 0 bases; unmatched junction nucleotides: 4. Per the germline V gene, CDR1 is SQVTM and CDR2 is ANQGSEA.

This clonotype was seen ten or more times. V and J are TRBV2 and TRBJ2-5, with D possibly TRBD1 on 5 matching bases. The CDR3 sequence is 13 residues long. Germline V gives CDR1 SNHLY, CDR2 FYNNEI. Trimming removed 4 bases from V and 4 bases from J, with 10 bases in between. CDR3 residues: CASSVDRTETQYF. The CDR3 region has the DNA TGTGCCAGCAGTGTTGACAGAACAGAGACCCAGTACTTC.